This T cell receptor (beta chain) was profiled in a study of blood T cells in healthy people across ages. Study findings and constraints: Estimated diversity that came from one million T cells was considered an underestimate.

This clonotype was detected only a few times. Its antigen is unidentified. Sample-barcoded 5' priming and a J-beta primer mix drove a second PCR of roughly 6 to 12 cycles. Via MiXCR, TCRdb re-called the 5' RACE reads, giving one row per CDR3 protein. Of 580,000 or so distinct CDR3 sequences listed, 40% to 50% are singletons. The sample taken for sequencing was blood. The clonotype originates from a man older than 75 in good health.

CDR3 bases: TGTGCCAGCAGTCGGACAGAACAAGAGACCCAGTACTTC. This gives the protein CASSRTEQETQYF. The rearrangement uses TRBV12-3 or TRBV12-4 and TRBJ2-5; D perhaps matches TRBD1 (6 bases). Trimming left V 5 bases short and J 2 bases short, with 9 bases between. This CDR3 is built from 13 residues.